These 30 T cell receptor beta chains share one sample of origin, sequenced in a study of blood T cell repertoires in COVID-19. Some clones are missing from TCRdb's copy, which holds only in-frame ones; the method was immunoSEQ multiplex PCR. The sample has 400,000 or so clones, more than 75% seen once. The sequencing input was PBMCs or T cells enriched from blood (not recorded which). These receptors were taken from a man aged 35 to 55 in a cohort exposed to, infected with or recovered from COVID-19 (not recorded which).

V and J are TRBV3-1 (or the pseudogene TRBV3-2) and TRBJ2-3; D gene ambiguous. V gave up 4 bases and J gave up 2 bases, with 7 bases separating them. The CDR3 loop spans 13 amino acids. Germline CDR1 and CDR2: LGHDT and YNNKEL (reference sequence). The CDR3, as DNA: TGTGCCAGCAGCCCTTACACCACAGATACGCAGTATTTT. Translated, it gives CASSPYTTDTQYF.

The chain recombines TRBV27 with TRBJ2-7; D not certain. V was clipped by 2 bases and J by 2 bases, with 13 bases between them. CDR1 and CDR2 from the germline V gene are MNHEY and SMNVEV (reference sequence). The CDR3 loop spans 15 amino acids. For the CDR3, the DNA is TGTGCCAGCAGTTTAAGAGTAGGCAGGACCTACGAGCAGTACTTC. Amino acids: CASSLRVGRTYEQYF.

The CDR3: CASSPRTGTEAFF. The CDR3 coding sequence is TGTGCCAGCAGTCCCCGGACTGGAACTGAAGCTTTCTTT. The genes are TRBV6-5 and TRBJ1-1; the D is unclear. Trimming took off 5 bases at V and 5 bases at J, with 12 bases between the two ends. Germline CDR1 and CDR2: MNHEY and SVGAGI. The CDR3 spans 13 residues.

The chain's CDR3 is CASSTFATNEKLFF. For the CDR3, the DNA is TGTGCCAGCTCCACTTTTGCAACTAATGAAAAACTGTTTTTT. The chain couples TRBV7-2 to TRBJ1-4; D is unclear. CDR1 and CDR2 (germline): SGHTA, FQGNSA. The V end lost 8 bases, the J end lost 0 bases, and 10 bases lay between the germline ends. The CDR3 sequence is 14 residues long.

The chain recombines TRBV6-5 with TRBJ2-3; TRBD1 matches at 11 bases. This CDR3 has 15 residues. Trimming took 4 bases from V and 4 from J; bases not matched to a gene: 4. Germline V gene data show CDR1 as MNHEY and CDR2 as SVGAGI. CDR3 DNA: TGTGCCAGCAGTTCCCGGACAGGGGGCCCAGATACGCAGTATTTT. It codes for CASSSRTGGPDTQYF.

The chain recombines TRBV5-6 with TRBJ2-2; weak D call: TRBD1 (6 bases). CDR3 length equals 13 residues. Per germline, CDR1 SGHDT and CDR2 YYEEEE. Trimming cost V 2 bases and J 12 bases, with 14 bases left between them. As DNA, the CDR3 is TGTGCCAGCAGCTTAAGATGGGACAAAAAGCTGTTTTTT. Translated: CASSLRWDKKLFF. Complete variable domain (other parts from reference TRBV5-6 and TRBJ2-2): DAGVTQSPTHLIKTRGQQVTLRCSPKSGHDTVSWYQQALGQGPQFIFQYYEEEERQRGNFPDRFSGHQFPNYSSELNVNALLLGDSALYLCASSLRWDKKLFFGEGSRLTVL.

The CDR3 DNA reads as TGTGCCACCAGTGATGCCGGGACAGGGTCCAATGAGCAGTTCTTC. This encodes CATSDAGTGSNEQFF. The chain employs TRBV24-1 and TRBJ2-1; TRBD1 matches at 9 bases. The CDR3 spans 15 residues. V lost 3 bases to trimming and J lost 6 bases; unmatched junction nucleotides: 5. Germline V lookup: CDR1 KGHDR, CDR2 SFDVKD.

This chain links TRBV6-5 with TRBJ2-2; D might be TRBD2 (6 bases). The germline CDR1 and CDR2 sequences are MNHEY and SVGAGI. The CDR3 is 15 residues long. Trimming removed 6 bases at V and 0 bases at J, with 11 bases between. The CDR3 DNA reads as TGTGCCAGCAGGCGGGGAGGCCCGAACACCGGGGAGCTGTTTTTT. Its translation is CASRRGGPNTGELFF.

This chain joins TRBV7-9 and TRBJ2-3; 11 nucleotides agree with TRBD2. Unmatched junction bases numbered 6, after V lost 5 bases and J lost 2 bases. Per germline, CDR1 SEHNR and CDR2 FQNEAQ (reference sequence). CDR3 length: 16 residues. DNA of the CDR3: TGTGCCAGCAGCGGGGGACTAGCGGAGACCACAGATACGCAGTATTTT. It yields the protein CASSGGLAETTDTQYF.

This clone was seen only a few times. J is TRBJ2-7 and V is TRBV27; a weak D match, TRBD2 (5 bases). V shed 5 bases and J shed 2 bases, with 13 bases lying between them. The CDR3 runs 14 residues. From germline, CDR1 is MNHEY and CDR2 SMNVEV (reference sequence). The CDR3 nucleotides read TGTGCCAGCAGTGAAGACTACCGTACCTACGAGCAGTACTTC. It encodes CASSEDYRTYEQYF.

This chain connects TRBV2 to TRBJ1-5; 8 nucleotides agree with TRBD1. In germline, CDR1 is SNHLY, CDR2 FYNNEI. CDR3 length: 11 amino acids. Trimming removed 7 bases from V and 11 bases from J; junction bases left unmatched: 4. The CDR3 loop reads CASNIQGAQHF. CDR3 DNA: TGTGCCAGCAACATACAGGGGGCCCAGCATTTT.

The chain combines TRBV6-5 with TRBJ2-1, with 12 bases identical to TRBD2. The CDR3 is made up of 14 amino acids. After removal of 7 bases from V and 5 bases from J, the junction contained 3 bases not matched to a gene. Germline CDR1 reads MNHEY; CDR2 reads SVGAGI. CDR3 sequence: CASKGLAGHNEQFF. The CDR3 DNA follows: TGTGCCAGCAAAGGACTAGCGGGACACAATGAGCAGTTCTTC.

This CDR3 is CASSPQGEYGYTF. CDR3 sequence (DNA): TGTGCCAGCAGCCCCCAGGGGGAGTATGGCTACACCTTC. The V and J genes are TRBV5-5 and TRBJ1-2, with 7 bases lining up with TRBD1. CDR1 SGHKS and CDR2 YYEKEE come from the germline V gene (reference sequence). This CDR3 region has 13 residues. Losses at the gene ends were 4 bases for V and 5 bases for J; bases not matched to a gene: 5.

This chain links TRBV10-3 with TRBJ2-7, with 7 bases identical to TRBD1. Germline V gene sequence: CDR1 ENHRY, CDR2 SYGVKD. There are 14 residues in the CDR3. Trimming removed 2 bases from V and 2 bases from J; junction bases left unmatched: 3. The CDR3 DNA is TGTGCCATCAGTGAGCGACAGGGCCCCTACGAGCAGTACTTC. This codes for CAISERQGPYEQYF.

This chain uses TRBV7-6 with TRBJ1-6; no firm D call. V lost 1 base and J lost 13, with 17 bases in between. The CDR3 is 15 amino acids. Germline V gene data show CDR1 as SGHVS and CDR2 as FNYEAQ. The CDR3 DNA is TGTGCCAGCAGCTTAGTAGGCGGGGAGGGATCTCCCCTCCACTTT. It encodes CASSLVGGEGSPLHF. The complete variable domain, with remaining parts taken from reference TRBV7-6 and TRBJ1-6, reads GAGVSQSPRYKVTKRGQDVALRCDPISGHVSLYWYRQALGQGPEFLTYFNYEAQQDKSGLPNDRFSAERPEGSISTLTIQRTEQRDSAMYRCASSLVGGEGSPLHFGNGTRLTVT.

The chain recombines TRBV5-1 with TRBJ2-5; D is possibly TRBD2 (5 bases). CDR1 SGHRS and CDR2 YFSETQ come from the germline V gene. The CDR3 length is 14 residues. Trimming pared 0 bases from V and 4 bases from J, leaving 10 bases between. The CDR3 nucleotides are TGCGCCAGCAGCTTGGCGGGGTCAAGAGAGACCCAGTACTTC. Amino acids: CASSLAGSRETQYF.

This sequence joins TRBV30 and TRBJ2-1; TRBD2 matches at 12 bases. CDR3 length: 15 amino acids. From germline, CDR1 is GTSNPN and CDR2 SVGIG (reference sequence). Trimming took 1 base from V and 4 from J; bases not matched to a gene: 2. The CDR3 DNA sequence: TGTGCCTGGAGTGCCGGACTAGCGGGATACAATGAGCAGTTCTTC. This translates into CAWSAGLAGYNEQFF.

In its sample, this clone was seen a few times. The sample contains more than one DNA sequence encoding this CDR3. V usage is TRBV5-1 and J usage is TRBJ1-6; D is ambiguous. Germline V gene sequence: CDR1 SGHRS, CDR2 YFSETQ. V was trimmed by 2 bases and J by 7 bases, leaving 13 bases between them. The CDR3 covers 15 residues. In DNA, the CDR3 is TGCGCCAGCAGCTTAGCCCCTGGCGGGAATTCACCCCTCCACTTT. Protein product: CASSLAPGGNSPLHF.

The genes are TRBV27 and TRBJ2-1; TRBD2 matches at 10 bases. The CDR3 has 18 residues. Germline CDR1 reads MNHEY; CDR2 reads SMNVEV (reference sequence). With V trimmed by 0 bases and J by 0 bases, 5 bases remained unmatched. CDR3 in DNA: TGTGCCAGCAGTTTATCGACCGCTAGCGGGAGCTCCTACAATGAGCAGTTCTTC. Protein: CASSLSTASGSSYNEQFF.

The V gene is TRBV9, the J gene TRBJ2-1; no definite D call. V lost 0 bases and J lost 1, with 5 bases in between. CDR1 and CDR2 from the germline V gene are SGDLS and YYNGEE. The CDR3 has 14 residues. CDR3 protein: CASSVAVSYNEQFF. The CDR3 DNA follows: TGTGCCAGCAGCGTAGCGGTTTCCTACAATGAGCAGTTCTTC.

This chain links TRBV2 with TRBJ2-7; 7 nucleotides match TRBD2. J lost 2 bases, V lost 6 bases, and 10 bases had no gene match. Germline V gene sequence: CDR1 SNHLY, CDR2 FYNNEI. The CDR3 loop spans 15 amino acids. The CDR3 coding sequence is TGTGCCAGCAGAGGCGGGAGCGGGCCAACCTACGAGCAGTACTTC. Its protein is CASRGGSGPTYEQYF.

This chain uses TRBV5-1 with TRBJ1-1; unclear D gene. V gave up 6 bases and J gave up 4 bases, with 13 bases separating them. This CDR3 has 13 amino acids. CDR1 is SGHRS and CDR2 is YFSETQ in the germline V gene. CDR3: CASTTPAGTEAFF. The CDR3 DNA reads TGCGCCAGCACTACCCCAGCGGGCACTGAAGCTTTCTTT.

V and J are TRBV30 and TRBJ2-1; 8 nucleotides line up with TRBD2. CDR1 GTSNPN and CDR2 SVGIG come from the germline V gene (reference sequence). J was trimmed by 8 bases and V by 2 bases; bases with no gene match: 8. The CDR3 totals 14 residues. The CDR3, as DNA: TGTGCCTGGAGTAACAGCGGGAGAGTGGATGAGCAGTTCTTC. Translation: CAWSNSGRVDEQFF.

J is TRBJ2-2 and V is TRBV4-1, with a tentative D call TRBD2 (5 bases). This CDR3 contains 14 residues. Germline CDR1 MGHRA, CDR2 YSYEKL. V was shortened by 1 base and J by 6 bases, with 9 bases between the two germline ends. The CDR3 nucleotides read TGCGCCAGCAGCCAAGCTAGCATGGCCGGGGAGCTGTTTTTT. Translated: CASSQASMAGELFF.

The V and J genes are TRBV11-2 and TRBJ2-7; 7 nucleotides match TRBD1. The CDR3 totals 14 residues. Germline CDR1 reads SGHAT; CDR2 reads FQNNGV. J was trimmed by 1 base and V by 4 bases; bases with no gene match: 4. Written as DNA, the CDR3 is TGTGCCAGCAGCTCATACAGGGGTTCCTACGAGCAGTACTTC. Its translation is CASSSYRGSYEQYF. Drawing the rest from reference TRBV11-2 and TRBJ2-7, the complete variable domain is EAGVAQSPRYKIIEKRQSVAFWCNPISGHATLYWYQQILGQGPKLLIQFQNNGVVDDSQLPKDRFSAERLKGVDSTLKIQPAKLEDSAVYLCASSSYRGSYEQYFGPGTRLTVT.

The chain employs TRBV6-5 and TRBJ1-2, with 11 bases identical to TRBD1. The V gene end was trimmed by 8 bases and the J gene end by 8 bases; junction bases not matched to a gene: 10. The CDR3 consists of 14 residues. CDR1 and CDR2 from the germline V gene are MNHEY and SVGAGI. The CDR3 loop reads CASLPTGTGGGYTF. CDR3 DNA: TGTGCCAGCCTTCCTACCGGGACAGGGGGAGGCTACACCTTC.

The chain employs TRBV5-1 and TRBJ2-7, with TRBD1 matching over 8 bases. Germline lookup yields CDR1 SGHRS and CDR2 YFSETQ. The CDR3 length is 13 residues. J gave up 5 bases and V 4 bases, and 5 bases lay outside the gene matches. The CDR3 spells CASSQADRDEQYF. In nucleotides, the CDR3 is TGCGCCAGCAGCCAAGCGGACAGGGACGAGCAGTACTTC. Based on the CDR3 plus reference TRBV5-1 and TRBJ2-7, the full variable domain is KAGVTQTPRYLIKTRGQQVTLSCSPISGHRSVSWYQQTPGQGLQFLFEYFSETQRNKGNFPGRFSGRQFSNSRSEMNVSTLELGDSALYLCASSQADRDEQYFGPGTRLTVT.

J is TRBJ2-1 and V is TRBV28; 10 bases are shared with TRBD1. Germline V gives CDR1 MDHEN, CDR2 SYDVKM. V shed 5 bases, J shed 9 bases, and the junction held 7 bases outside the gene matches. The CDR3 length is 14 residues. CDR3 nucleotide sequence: TGTGCCAGCAGTGACGACAGGGGGCTGGGTGAGCAGTTCTTC. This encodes CASSDDRGLGEQFF.

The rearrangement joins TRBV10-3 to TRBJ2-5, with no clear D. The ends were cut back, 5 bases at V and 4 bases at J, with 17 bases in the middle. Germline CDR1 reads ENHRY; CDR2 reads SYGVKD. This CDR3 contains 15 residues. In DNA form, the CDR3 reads TGTGCCATCAGTCCTATCAACTCGGTTTCAGAGACCCAGTACTTC. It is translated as CAISPINSVSETQYF.

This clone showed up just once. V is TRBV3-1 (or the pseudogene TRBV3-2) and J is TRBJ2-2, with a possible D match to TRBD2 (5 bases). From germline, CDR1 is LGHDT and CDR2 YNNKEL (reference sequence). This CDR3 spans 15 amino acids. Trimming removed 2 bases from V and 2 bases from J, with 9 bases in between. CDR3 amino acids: CASSQLRGNTGELFF. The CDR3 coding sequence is TGTGCCAGCAGCCAATTACGGGGTAACACCGGGGAGCTGTTTTTT.